Below, 32 T cell receptor beta chains from the same sample are listed, as sequenced in a study of OX40 agonist ivuxolimab in advanced cancers. Measured with immunoSEQ multiplex PCR; TCRdb has only the in-frame clones, and not every one. The sample records about 73,000 clones, about 89% being singletons. The starting material was CD4+ or CD8+ T cells sorted from blood, obtained in a trial of the OX40 agonist ivuxolimab. Receptor source: an adult with an advanced solid tumor such as melanoma, head and neck, liver or kidney cancer.

This clone appeared once. Other DNA sequences of this sample code for an identical CDR3. The rearrangement links TRBV6-5 to TRBJ2-1; D perhaps matches TRBD1 (7 bases). V gave up 0 bases and J gave up 5 bases, with 11 bases separating them. The CDR3 is 15 residues long. CDR1 and CDR2 (germline): MNHEY, SVGAGI. This chain's CDR3 is CASSYSAGGHNEQFF. The CDR3 DNA sequence: TGTGCCAGCAGTTACTCGGCAGGGGGGCACAATGAGCAGTTCTTC.

V usage is TRBV6-5 and J usage is TRBJ2-3, with 9 bases matching TRBD2. CDR1 is MNHEY and CDR2 is SVGAGI in the germline V gene. V was clipped by 2 bases and J by 2 bases; unmatched bases: 2. The CDR3 runs 15 residues. CDR3: CASSYAGGFTDTQYF. The CDR3 DNA is TGTGCCAGCAGTTACGCGGGAGGGTTCACAGATACGCAGTATTTT.

This chain connects TRBV9 to TRBJ1-1; 9 bases match TRBD1. The CDR3 is 17 amino acids. The germline V gene has CDR1 SGDLS and CDR2 YYNGEE. V was clipped by 4 bases and J by 1 base; unmatched bases: 11. CDR3: CASSPMTGGKGNTEAFF. CDR3 nucleotides: TGTGCCAGCAGCCCCATGACAGGGGGAAAAGGGAACACTGAAGCTTTCTTT.

The genes are TRBV27 and TRBJ1-2; D may be TRBD1 (6 bases). CDR1 is MNHEY and CDR2 is SMNVEV in the germline V gene (reference sequence). Trimming left V 8 bases short and J 3 bases short, with 19 bases between. CDR3 length equals 15 residues. Here the CDR3 reads CASRLLQGMDYGYTF. The CDR3 DNA sequence: TGTGCCAGCCGACTCCTCCAGGGGATGGACTATGGCTACACCTTC.

The J gene is TRBJ2-7, the V gene TRBV6-5; 13 nucleotides align to TRBD2. CDR1 MNHEY and CDR2 SVGAGI come from the germline V gene. V trimming: 4 bases; J trimming: 5 bases; junction bases outside the gene matches: 5. The CDR3 is 15 amino acids. The DNA of the CDR3 is TGTGCCAGCAGTTCCGGGACTAGCGGGGCCCACGAGCAGTACTTC. This gives the protein CASSSGTSGAHEQYF.

The rearrangement uses TRBV5-6 and TRBJ1-1; the D gene is possibly TRBD1 (6 bases). Germline CDR1 reads SGHDT; CDR2 reads YYEEEE. The CDR3 is 14 residues long. Trimming cost V 5 bases and J 4 bases, with 15 bases left between them. The CDR3 region is CASSKGGAGTEAFF. The CDR3 coding sequence is TGTGCCAGCAGTAAGGGGGGGGCAGGCACTGAAGCTTTCTTT.

The gene calls are TRBV6-6 and TRBJ2-5, with 10 bases aligning to TRBD2. CDR3 length: 13 amino acids. Per germline, CDR1 MNHNY and CDR2 SVGAGI (reference sequence). The V segment lost 2 bases and the J segment 9 bases; nucleotides outside the gene matches: 3. The CDR3 DNA reads TGTGCCAGCAGTTACGTACTAGCGGGGTCCCAGTACTTC. Protein sequence: CASSYVLAGSQYF.

This chain links TRBV4-1 with TRBJ1-4, with 8 bases matching TRBD1. In germline, CDR1 is MGHRA, CDR2 YSYEKL. V shed 3 bases and J 8 bases; nucleotides not matched to a gene: 8. This CDR3 spans 15 amino acids. CDR3 DNA: TGCGCCAGCAGCCAGATCAGGGGGCGAAGGGAAAAACTGTTTTTT. Its protein is CASSQIRGRREKLFF.

This chain uses TRBV28 with TRBJ1-2; D remains ambiguous. The CDR3 loop spans 15 amino acids. V gave up 0 bases and J gave up 0 bases, with 8 bases separating them. CDR1 and CDR2 (germline): MDHEN, SYDVKM. The CDR3 loop reads CASSLWLSTNYGYTF. Here the CDR3 DNA reads TGTGCCAGCAGTTTATGGTTAAGTACTAACTATGGCTACACCTTC.

The chain recombines TRBV19 with TRBJ1-5, with D possibly TRBD1 on 5 matching bases. The CDR3 has 16 amino acids. The V gene's germline CDR1 is LNHDA and CDR2 SQIVND (reference sequence). V was shortened by 3 bases and J by 5 bases, with 17 bases between the two germline ends. As DNA, the CDR3 is TGTGCCAGTAGTATGGGACGTATCAAGCCCGATCAGCCCCAGCATTTT. Its protein is CASSMGRIKPDQPQHF.

This clone was observed a single time. The chain couples TRBV10-3 to TRBJ2-1; 8 bases map to TRBD2. This CDR3 spans 14 amino acids. With 10 bases clipped from V and 6 bases from J, the junction kept 11 bases outside the gene matches. In germline, CDR1 is ENHRY, CDR2 SYGVKD. CDR3 residues: CATAPGGRVNEQFF. Here the CDR3 DNA reads TGTGCCACCGCCCCGGGGGGGCGAGTCAATGAGCAGTTCTTC.

This rearrangement joins TRBV18 to TRBJ1-3; TRBD1 aligns across 7 bases. The trim removed 4 bases at V and 0 bases at J, leaving 9 bases unmatched. Per the germline V gene, CDR1 is KGHSH and CDR2 is LQKENI. The CDR3 runs to 17 residues. CDR3 loop: CASSQARDSYSGNTIYF. CDR3 DNA sequence: TGTGCCAGCTCACAAGCCCGGGACAGCTACTCTGGAAACACCATATATTTT.

V is TRBV28 and J is TRBJ1-5, with 7 bases identical to TRBD1. The length of the CDR3 is 16 residues. The germline gives CDR1 MDHEN, CDR2 SYDVKM. V lost 2 bases to trimming and J lost 2 bases; unmatched junction nucleotides: 6. CDR3 region: CASSLATGEGNQPQHF. CDR3 coding DNA: TGTGCCAGCAGTTTAGCAACAGGGGAGGGCAATCAGCCCCAGCATTTT.

The V gene is TRBV18, the J gene TRBJ1-5, with 9 nucleotides matching TRBD1. The ends lost 3 bases at V and 4 bases at J; junction bases unmatched: 7. The germline gives CDR1 KGHSH, CDR2 LQKENI. The CDR3 has 16 amino acids. In nucleotides, the CDR3 is TGTGCCAGCTCACCCGGGGGGACAGGGAGAAATCAGCCCCAGCATTTT. This encodes CASSPGGTGRNQPQHF. Looking up the rest from reference TRBV18 and TRBJ1-5 gives the full variable domain: NAGVMQNPRHLVRRRGQEARLRCSPMKGHSHVYWYRQLPEEGLKFMVYLQKENIIDESGMPKERFSAEFPKEGPSILRIQQVVRGDSAAYFCASSPGGTGRNQPQHFGDGTRLSIL.

This clone was found once. The V and J genes are TRBV9 and TRBJ1-2; D call uncertain. The V gene lost 5 bases and the J gene lost 8 bases, with 10 bases spanning the gap. The germline CDR1 and CDR2 sequences are SGDLS and YYNGEE. This CDR3 is 11 amino acids long. The CDR3 DNA sequence: TGTGCCAGCAGGGGAGCAAGGGGCTACACCTTC. Protein: CASRGARGYTF.

V is TRBV4-3 and J is TRBJ1-6, with D unclear. Germline CDR1 and CDR2: LGHNA and YSLEER. This CDR3 spans 13 amino acids. Deletions cut 0 bases from V and 9 bases from J, with 6 bases between. The CDR3 DNA follows: TGCGCCAGCAGCCAAGACAAGGGTTCACCCCTCCACTTT. As protein: CASSQDKGSPLHF.

J is TRBJ2-5 and V is TRBV5-6; the match to TRBD2 covers 11 bases. The germline CDR1 and CDR2 sequences are SGHDT and YYEEEE. The CDR3 runs 15 residues. V was clipped by 2 bases and J by 4 bases; unmatched bases: 4. The CDR3 region has the DNA TGTGCCAGCAGCTTCGGGCTAGCGGGGGGAGAGACCCAGTACTTC. Residues: CASSFGLAGGETQYF.

This clone was detected once. This chain's CDR3 is CASSLRLAGGQLGYEQYF. The CDR3 DNA reads TGTGCCAGCAGTTTAAGGCTAGCGGGAGGGCAATTGGGCTACGAGCAGTACTTC. The V gene is TRBV27, the J gene TRBJ2-7; 12 nucleotides line up with TRBD2. V trimming: 2 bases; J trimming: 3 bases; junction bases outside the gene matches: 11. Germline CDR1 reads MNHEY; CDR2 reads SMNVEV (reference sequence). The CDR3 is 18 residues long.

This rearrangement joins TRBV6-1 to TRBJ1-2, with D perhaps TRBD1 (5 bases). The CDR3 has 17 residues. The V gene's germline CDR1 is MNHNS and CDR2 SASEGT. With 2 bases removed from V and 6 bases from J, the gap between germline ends came to 22 bases. CDR3 residues: CASSESLGLTQLHGYTF. The CDR3 bases are TGTGCCAGCAGTGAAAGTTTGGGACTGACCCAACTCCATGGCTACACCTTC.

The CDR3 DNA sequence: TGTGCCACTACAGCTCCCGGTGCCACTGAAGCTTTCTTT. The encoded protein is CATTAPGATEAFF. The chain combines TRBV6-5 with TRBJ1-1; no reliable D call. Germline V gives CDR1 MNHEY, CDR2 SVGAGI. CDR3 length: 13 residues. V lost 10 bases, J lost 4 bases, and 16 bases lay in between.

This clone was seen just once. For the CDR3, the DNA is TGTGCCAGTAGTATGGTCCAGGGAGGGACAATAGCCCAGCATTTT. Translating gives CASSMVQGGTIAQHF. The chain joins TRBV19 to TRBJ1-5, with a tentative D call TRBD1 (6 bases). Germline values: CDR1 LNHDA, CDR2 SQIVND (reference sequence). The CDR3 consists of 15 residues. V lost 3 bases and J 11 bases, leaving 20 bases between the germline ends. Looking up the rest from reference TRBV19 and TRBJ1-5 gives the full variable domain: DGGITQSPKYLFRKEGQNVTLSCEQNLNHDAMYWYRQDPGQGLRLIYYSQIVNDFQKGDIAEGYSVSREKKESFPLTVTSAQKNPTAFYLCASSMVQGGTIAQHFGDGTRLSIL.

V is TRBV28 and J is TRBJ1-6; 7 nucleotides match TRBD1. Germline V gene data show CDR1 as MDHEN and CDR2 as SYDVKM. The CDR3 covers 16 residues. J lost 2 bases, V lost 5 bases, and 6 bases had no gene match. The CDR3 spells CASSTDRAPYNSPLHF. Here the CDR3 DNA reads TGTGCCAGCAGTACCGACAGGGCCCCCTATAATTCACCCCTCCACTTT.

V is TRBV6-6 and J is TRBJ2-1; the D gene is possibly TRBD2 (6 bases). CDR3 length: 13 residues. Germline lookup yields CDR1 MNHNY and CDR2 SVGAGI (reference sequence). Trimming shortened V by 7 bases and J by 7 bases, and 14 bases separated the two germline ends. DNA of the CDR3: TGTGCCAGCACCTCCGGGGGAAGGAATGAGCAGTTCTTC. It specifies CASTSGGRNEQFF.

The chain couples TRBV6-5 to TRBJ2-7; tentatively, D is TRBD1 or TRBD2 (5 bases each). Germline lookup yields CDR1 MNHEY and CDR2 SVGAGI. CDR3 length: 14 amino acids. V shed 5 bases and J shed 0 bases, with 11 bases lying between them. The CDR3 nucleotides read TGTGCCAGCAGTAACTTTGGGGGCTCCTACGAGCAGTACTTC. It translates to CASSNFGGSYEQYF.

The chain carries TRBV19 and TRBJ1-5; 7 bases agree with TRBD1. Germline CDR1 LNHDA, CDR2 SQIVND (reference sequence). This CDR3 comprises 15 residues. The trim removed 4 bases at V and 7 bases at J, leaving 10 bases unmatched. Here the CDR3 DNA reads TGTGCCAGTAGTAGGGGCCGACAGGGTAGACAGCCCCAGCATTTT. Its translation: CASSRGRQGRQPQHF.

This sequence joins TRBV2 and TRBJ2-2; no clear D gene. V was cut by 7 bases and J by 0 bases, with 9 bases left in between. The CDR3 extends over 14 amino acids. Germline loops: CDR1 SNHLY, CDR2 FYNNEI. This CDR3 reads CASKVETNTGELFF. The DNA of the CDR3 is TGTGCCAGCAAAGTGGAAACGAACACCGGGGAGCTGTTTTTT.

As to this clone: The junction and the germline gene differ at one end; a read error may be behind it. The genes are TRBV7-7 and TRBJ2-3; TRBD1 matches at 7 bases. Looked up from germline, CDR1 is SSHAT and CDR2 is FNYEAQ (reference sequence). The CDR3 runs to 15 residues. The CDR3 nucleotides read TGTGCTAGCAGCCTACAGGGGTGGAGCACAGATACGCAGTATTTT. This codes for CASSLQGWSTDTQYF.

V is TRBV5-4 and J is TRBJ2-1; 7 bases align to TRBD2. This CDR3 spans 15 amino acids. The germline V gene encodes CDR1 SGHNT and CDR2 YYREEE (reference sequence). Unmatched junction bases numbered 8, after V lost 7 bases and J lost 1 base. DNA of the CDR3: TGTGCCAGCTTGACTACGGGAGGTTCCTACAATGAGCAGTTCTTC. Translating it yields CASLTTGGSYNEQFF.

About this clone itself: This sample includes further DNA sequences coding for the same CDR3. V and J are TRBV18 and TRBJ1-1; 8 bases line up with TRBD1. The germline gives CDR1 KGHSH, CDR2 LQKENI. With V trimmed by 3 bases and J by 1 base, 1 base remained unmatched. The CDR3 has 14 residues. The CDR3 region has the DNA TGTGCCAGCTCACCGGACAGGGCGAACACTGAAGCTTTCTTT. This gives the protein CASSPDRANTEAFF.

This chain uses TRBV19 with TRBJ1-4; D unresolved. CDR3 length equals 16 residues. The germline V gene encodes CDR1 LNHDA and CDR2 SQIVND (reference sequence). V was trimmed by 6 bases and J by 5 bases, leaving 19 bases between them. The CDR3: CASREKGGLSNEKLFF. Here the CDR3 DNA reads TGTGCCAGTAGGGAGAAAGGTGGGTTGTCGAATGAAAAACTGTTTTTT.

This sequence joins TRBV14 and TRBJ1-3; D unresolved. The CDR3 is made up of 13 amino acids. Germline CDR1 SGHDN, CDR2 FVKESK. V dropped 1 base and J dropped 8 bases, with 9 bases sitting between them. The CDR3 is CASSQAYWDTIYF. CDR3 DNA sequence: TGTGCCAGCAGCCAAGCTTATTGGGACACCATATATTTT.

In this sample, this clone turned up a few times. This chain uses TRBV28 with TRBJ1-2; unclear D gene. CDR3 length: 12 amino acids. V gave up 7 bases and J gave up 6 bases, with 12 bases separating them. Per the germline V gene, CDR1 is MDHEN and CDR2 is SYDVKM. This CDR3 reads CASTTRVDGYTF. CDR3 sequence (DNA): TGTGCCAGCACCACCCGGGTGGATGGCTACACCTTC.